Below, 20 T cell receptor beta chains from the same sample are listed, as sequenced in a study of blood T cell repertoires in COVID-19. Here immunoSEQ multiplex PCR was the method, and the copy in TCRdb shows in-frame clones only, minus some. The sample shows approximately 300,000 clones, about 83% of them seen only once. The specimen sequenced was peripheral blood. The source is a woman between 50 and 59 years old with acute or convalescent COVID-19.

The J gene is TRBJ2-4, the V gene TRBV6-5, with D unclear. CDR1 is MNHEY, CDR2 SVGAGI, per germline. Trimming cost V 8 bases and J 5 bases, with 13 bases left between them. The CDR3 runs 13 residues. The CDR3 loop reads CASLSVRQNIQYF. In DNA, the CDR3 is TGTGCCAGCCTAAGTGTCAGGCAAAACATTCAGTACTTC.

Notes on this clone: One end of the junction does not line up with germline, which may come from a read error. The DNA of the CDR3 is TGTGCCACCAGCAGAGGGGGGGGCTCTAGAAACACCATATATTTT. It translates to CATSRGGGSRNTIYF. This rearrangement joins TRBV15 to TRBJ1-3, with D possibly matching TRBD1 (6 bases). The CDR3 extends over 15 amino acids. CDR1 LNHNV and CDR2 YYDKDF come from the germline V gene (reference sequence).

V gene TRBV5-1 combines with J gene TRBJ2-1, with a possible D match to TRBD2 (6 bases). The CDR3 has 16 residues. Germline CDR1 SGHRS, CDR2 YFSETQ. V was trimmed by 4 bases and J by 4 bases, leaving 18 bases between them. The CDR3, as DNA: TGCGCCAGCAGCGGATTAGCGGACTATTTATACAATGAGCAGTTCTTC. It is translated as CASSGLADYLYNEQFF.

V gene TRBV19 combines with J gene TRBJ2-3; D remains ambiguous. The CDR3 has 16 amino acids. Germline V gene data show CDR1 as LNHDA and CDR2 as SQIVND (reference sequence). The germline V and J ends were trimmed by 1 base and 0 bases, with 11 bases remaining between them. The CDR3 loop is CASSIAVSVSTDTQYF. Here the CDR3 DNA reads TGTGCCAGTAGTATAGCGGTCAGCGTCAGCACAGATACGCAGTATTTT.

This clone has just a few counts. V usage is TRBV5-1 and J usage is TRBJ2-1; 7 bases align to TRBD1. The length of the CDR3 is 12 residues. Germline CDR1 reads SGHRS; CDR2 reads YFSETQ. V was pared by 0 bases and J by 15 bases, with 6 bases of the junction left unmatched. CDR3 bases: TGCGCCAGCAGCTTGGCCGGGACAGAAGGGTTCTTC. Its protein is CASSLAGTEGFF.

This chain joins TRBV28 and TRBJ2-7; 9 positions match TRBD1. The CDR3 is made up of 15 amino acids. V was pared by 6 bases and J by 3 bases, with 9 bases of the junction left unmatched. Germline values: CDR1 MDHEN, CDR2 SYDVKM. The CDR3 protein is CASRKTGGIYYEQYF. The CDR3 nucleotides read TGTGCCAGCAGGAAAACAGGGGGCATTTACTACGAGCAGTACTTC. Full variable domain (missing parts from reference TRBV28 and TRBJ2-7): DVKVTQSSRYLVKRTGEKVFLECVQDMDHENMFWYRQDPGLGLRLIYFSYDVKMKEKGDIPEGYSVSREKKERFSLILESASTNQTSMYLCASRKTGGIYYEQYFGPGTRLTVT.

The rearrangement joins TRBV7-2 to TRBJ2-1, with 10 bases identical to TRBD2. The CDR3 runs to 15 residues. V shed 2 bases, J shed 8 bases, and the junction held 6 bases outside the gene matches. The germline CDR1 and CDR2 sequences are SGHTA and FQGNSA. CDR3 DNA sequence: TGTGCCAGCAGCTTAATGGGACTAGCGAAGCATGAGCAGTTCTTC. It translates to CASSLMGLAKHEQFF.

This rearrangement joins TRBV10-2 to TRBJ1-1, with TRBD1 identical over 11 bases. The CDR3 loop spans 13 amino acids. Germline trimming cut 7 bases from V and 9 bases from J; bases unmatched to any gene: 7. Per the germline V gene, CDR1 is WSHSY and CDR2 is SAAADI. CDR3 DNA sequence: TGCGCCAGCACTCAGGGACAGGGGGACAAAGCTTTCTTT. Encoded protein: CASTQGQGDKAFF.

This clone was recorded once. V gene TRBV5-1 combines with J gene TRBJ1-1, with D maybe TRBD1 (5 bases). V lost 0 bases and J lost 1, with 10 bases in between. CDR3 size: 15 residues. Germline V gene lookup returns CDR1 SGHRS and CDR2 YFSETQ. The DNA for the CDR3 is TGCGCCAGCAGCTTGGAAGTCGGGGGGAACACTGAAGCTTTCTTT. It encodes CASSLEVGGNTEAFF.

The chain combines TRBV18 with TRBJ2-1; TRBD2 matches 8 bases. Germline V gives CDR1 KGHSH, CDR2 LQKENI. The CDR3 has 15 residues. V lost 5 bases, J lost 6 bases, and 9 bases stayed unmatched. CDR3 residues: CASSDPGLDSNEQFF. The CDR3 nucleotides read TGTGCCAGCTCAGACCCGGGACTAGACAGCAATGAGCAGTTCTTC.

CDR3: CAWTRRTNEKLFF. The DNA of the CDR3 is TGTGCCTGGACACGCAGAACTAATGAAAAACTGTTTTTT. The chain combines TRBV30 with TRBJ1-4; no clear D. V was pared by 4 bases and J by 1 base, with 7 bases between. Per germline, CDR1 GTSNPN and CDR2 SVGIG (reference sequence). This CDR3 contains 13 residues.

The chain is built from TRBV5-5 and TRBJ2-6, with D unresolved. Germline-derived CDR1 and CDR2 are SGHKS and YYEKEE (reference sequence). V shed 0 bases and J shed 0 bases, with 10 bases lying between them. There are 17 residues in the CDR3. CDR3 region: CASSLANVLSGANVLTF. In nucleotides, the CDR3 is TGTGCCAGCAGCTTGGCCAATGTACTCTCTGGGGCCAACGTCCTGACTTTC.

This clone has more than one count but fewer than ten. J is TRBJ2-7 and V is TRBV15, with 8 positions matching TRBD1. The CDR3 sequence is 14 residues long. The germline V gene encodes CDR1 LNHNV and CDR2 YYDKDF (reference sequence). The J segment lost 2 bases and the V segment lost 2 bases, leaving 2 bases of the junction unmatched. CDR3 bases: TGTGCCACCAGCAGACAGGGGGCCACCTACGAGCAGTACTTC. Translating it yields CATSRQGATYEQYF.

The rearrangement joins TRBV7-9 to TRBJ2-5, with TRBD2 matching 13 bases. The CDR3 is 16 amino acids. CDR1 and CDR2 (germline): SEHNR, FQNEAQ (reference sequence). V gave up 4 bases and J gave up 7 bases; unmatched junction bases: 9. Written as DNA, the CDR3 is TGTGCCAGCAGCTCCCATCGGACTAGCGGGAGTAGGACCCAGTACTTC. It is translated as CASSSHRTSGSRTQYF. Based on the CDR3 plus reference TRBV7-9 and TRBJ2-5, the full variable domain is DTGVSQNPRHKITKRGQNVTFRCDPISEHNRLYWYRQTLGQGPEFLTYFQNEAQLEKSRLLSDRFSAERPKGSFSTLEIQRTEQGDSAMYLCASSSHRTSGSRTQYFGPGTRLLVL.

This clone showed up just once. The chain is built from TRBV2 and TRBJ2-7; D is perhaps TRBD2 (6 bases). The CDR3 has 14 residues. V was cut by 1 base and J by 3 bases, with 10 bases left in between. Germline CDR1 and CDR2: SNHLY and FYNNEI. CDR3 DNA sequence: TGTGCCAGCAGTGAAGAGTCGGGAGACTACGAGCAGTACTTC. It encodes CASSEESGDYEQYF.

The J gene is TRBJ2-3, the V gene TRBV5-1; 10 bases are a match to TRBD1. Germline V gene lookup returns CDR1 SGHRS and CDR2 YFSETQ. The CDR3 is made up of 16 amino acids. The ends lost 4 bases at V and 2 bases at J; junction bases unmatched: 7. The CDR3 here is CASSRGDRGLTDTQYF. The CDR3 DNA sequence: TGCGCCAGCAGCCGCGGGGACAGGGGTCTCACAGATACGCAGTATTTT.

The V and J genes are TRBV19 and TRBJ1-2, with TRBD1 identical over 10 bases. This CDR3 comprises 14 residues. V shed 4 bases, J shed 12 bases, and the junction held 11 bases outside the gene matches. Looked up from germline, CDR1 is LNHDA and CDR2 is SQIVND (reference sequence). CDR3 DNA sequence: TGTGCCAGTAGTAGATCGGGACAGGGGTTGTACAACACCTTC. Amino acids: CASSRSGQGLYNTF.

The chain employs TRBV14 and TRBJ2-7, with 10 bases matching TRBD2. The trim removed 2 bases at V and 5 bases at J, leaving 9 bases unmatched. The length of the CDR3 is 16 residues. The germline gives CDR1 SGHDN, CDR2 FVKESK. CDR3 loop: CASSQKSGSGRNEQYF. As DNA, the CDR3 is TGTGCCAGCAGCCAAAAGTCGGGTAGCGGGAGGAACGAGCAGTACTTC.

The V gene is TRBV7-2, the J gene TRBJ2-3, with 7 bases fitting TRBD2. Germline V lookup: CDR1 SGHTA, CDR2 FQGNSA. The CDR3 sequence is 15 residues long. The V gene end was trimmed by 5 bases and the J gene end by 0 bases; junction bases not matched to a gene: 5. Here the CDR3 reads CASSPGLTSTDTQYF. The CDR3 nucleotides read TGTGCCAGCAGCCCGGGACTAACGAGCACAGATACGCAGTATTTT. The complete variable domain, with remaining parts taken from reference TRBV7-2 and TRBJ2-3, reads GAGVSQSPSNKVTEKGKDVELRCDPISGHTALYWYRQSLGQGLEFLIYFQGNSAPDKSGLPSDRFSAERTGGSVSTLTIQRTQQEDSAVYLCASSPGLTSTDTQYFGPGTRLTVL.

The CDR3: CASSPSVQGAPGYTF. As DNA, the CDR3 is TGTGCCAGCTCACCATCTGTACAGGGGGCGCCGGGCTACACCTTC. The rearrangement joins TRBV18 to TRBJ1-2; 9 positions agree with TRBD1. CDR1 and CDR2 (germline): KGHSH, LQKENI. V shed 2 bases, J shed 8 bases, and the junction held 9 bases outside the gene matches. The CDR3 totals 15 residues. The entire variable domain, with the rest obtained from reference TRBV18 and TRBJ1-2, is as follows: NAGVMQNPRHLVRRRGQEARLRCSPMKGHSHVYWYRQLPEEGLKFMVYLQKENIIDESGMPKERFSAEFPKEGPSILRIQQVVRGDSAAYFCASSPSVQGAPGYTFGSGTRLTVV.